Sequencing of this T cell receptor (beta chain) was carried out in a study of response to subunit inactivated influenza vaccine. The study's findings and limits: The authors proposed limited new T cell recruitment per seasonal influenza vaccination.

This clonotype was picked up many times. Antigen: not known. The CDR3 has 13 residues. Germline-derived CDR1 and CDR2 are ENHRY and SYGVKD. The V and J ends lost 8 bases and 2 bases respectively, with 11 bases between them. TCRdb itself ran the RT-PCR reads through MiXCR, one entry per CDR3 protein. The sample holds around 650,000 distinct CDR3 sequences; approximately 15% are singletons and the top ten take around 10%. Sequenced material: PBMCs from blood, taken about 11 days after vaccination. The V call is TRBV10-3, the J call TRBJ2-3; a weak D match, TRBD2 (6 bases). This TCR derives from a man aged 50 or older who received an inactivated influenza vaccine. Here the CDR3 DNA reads TGTGCCATCTTGGGACTCGACACAGATACGCAGTATTTT. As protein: CAILGLDTDTQYF.